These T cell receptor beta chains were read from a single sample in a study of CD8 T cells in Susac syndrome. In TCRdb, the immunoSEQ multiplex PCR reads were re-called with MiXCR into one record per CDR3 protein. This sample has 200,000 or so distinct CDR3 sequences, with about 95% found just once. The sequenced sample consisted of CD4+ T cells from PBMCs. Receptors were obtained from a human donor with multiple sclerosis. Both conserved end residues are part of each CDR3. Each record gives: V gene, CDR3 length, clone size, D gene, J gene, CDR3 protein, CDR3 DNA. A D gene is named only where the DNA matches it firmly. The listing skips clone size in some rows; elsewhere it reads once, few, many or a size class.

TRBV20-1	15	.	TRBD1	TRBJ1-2	CSSRPLGQASYGYTF	TGCAGTTCCAGGCCCCTGGGACAGGCCTCCTATGGCTACACCTTC
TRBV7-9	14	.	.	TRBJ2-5	CASSLSALKGTQYF	TGTGCCAGCAGCTTATCCGCATTGAAAGGGACCCAGTACTTC
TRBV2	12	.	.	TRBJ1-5	CASSEDNQPQHF	TGTGCCAGCAGTGAAGACAATCAGCCCCAGCATTTT
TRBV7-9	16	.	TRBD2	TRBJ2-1	CASSPPLAGGPREQFF	TGTGCCAGCAGCCCACCTCTAGCGGGGGGGCCGCGTGAGCAGTTCTTC
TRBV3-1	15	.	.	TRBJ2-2	CASSPRDTNTGELFF	TGTGCCAGCAGCCCCCGGGACACGAACACCGGGGAGCTGTTTTTT
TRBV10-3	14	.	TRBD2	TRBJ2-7	CAISAGLAGNEQYF	TGTGCCATCAGTGCAGGACTAGCGGGAAACGAGCAGTACTTC
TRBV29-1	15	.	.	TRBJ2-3	CSVAPSGGVRYTQYF	TGCAGCGTTGCGCCCTCGGGGGGCGTTCGATATACGCAGTATTTT
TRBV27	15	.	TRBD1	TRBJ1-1	CASSKRQGLNTEAFF	TGTGCCAGCAGTAAAAGACAGGGATTGAACACTGAAGCTTTCTTT
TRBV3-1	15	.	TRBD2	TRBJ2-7	CASSQDISGRAWQYF	TGTGCCAGCAGCCAAGATATAAGCGGGAGGGCTTGGCAGTACTTC
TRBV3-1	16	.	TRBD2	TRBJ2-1	CASSQDLGGGINEQFF	TGTGCCAGCAGCCAAGATCTCGGGGGGGGAATAAATGAGCAGTTCTTC
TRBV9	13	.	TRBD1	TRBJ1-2	CASSRQGAYGYTF	TGTGCCAGCAGCCGACAGGGGGCCTATGGCTACACCTTC
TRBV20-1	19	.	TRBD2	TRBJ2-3	CSARGMTSGGPPSTDTQYF	TGCAGTGCTAGAGGAATGACTAGCGGGGGACCACCTAGCACAGATACGCAGTATTTT
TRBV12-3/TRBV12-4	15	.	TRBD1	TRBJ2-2	CASRRRTGDTGELFF	TGTGCCAGCAGGCGGAGGACAGGGGACACCGGGGAGCTGTTTTTT
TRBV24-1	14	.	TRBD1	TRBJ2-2	CATSVRTGGRELFF	TGTGCCACCAGTGTCCGGACAGGGGGCCGGGAGCTGTTTTTT
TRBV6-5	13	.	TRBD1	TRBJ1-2	CASWDSLYYGYTF	TGTGCCTCCTGGGACAGCCTCTACTATGGCTACACCTTC
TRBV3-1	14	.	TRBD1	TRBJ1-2	CASSQEDRALGYTF	TGTGCCAGCAGCCAAGAGGACAGGGCACTTGGCTACACCTTC
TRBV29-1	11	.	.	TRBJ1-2	CSVDRGRGYTF	TGCAGCGTTGACAGGGGTAGGGGCTACACCTTC
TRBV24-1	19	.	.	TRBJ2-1	CATSDFRAGGQSSYNEQFF	TGTGCCACCAGTGATTTCAGGGCAGGGGGGCAGAGCTCCTACAATGAGCAGTTCTTC
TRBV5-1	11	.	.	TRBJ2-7	CASSSDHEQYF	TGCGCCAGCAGCTCCGATCACGAGCAGTACTTC
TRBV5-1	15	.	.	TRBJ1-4	CASSVPRGENEKLFF	TGCGCCAGCAGCGTCCCCCGGGGTGAGAATGAAAAACTGTTTTTT
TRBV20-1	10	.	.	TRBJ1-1	CSARDNEAFF	TGCAGTGCTAGAGATAATGAAGCTTTCTTT
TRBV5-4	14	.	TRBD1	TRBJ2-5	CASSSTGGEETQYF	TGTGCCAGCAGCTCGACAGGGGGGGAAGAGACCCAGTACTTC
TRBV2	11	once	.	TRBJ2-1	CASSVTAVSLF	TGTGCCAGCAGTGTAACGGCGGTATCGCTCTTC
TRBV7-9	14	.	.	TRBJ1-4	CASSLAHFNEKLFF	TGTGCCAGCAGCTTAGCCCATTTTAATGAAAAACTGTTTTTT
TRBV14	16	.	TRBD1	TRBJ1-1	CASSQRLQGARTEAFF	TGTGCCAGCAGCCAACGCCTTCAGGGGGCGAGGACTGAAGCTTTCTTT
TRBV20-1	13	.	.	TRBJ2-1	CSAPGRRHNEQFF	TGCAGTGCTCCGGGACGACGGCACAATGAGCAGTTCTTC
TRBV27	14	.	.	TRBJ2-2	CASSRVRNTGELFF	TGTGCCAGCAGTAGGGTTAGGAACACCGGGGAGCTGTTTTTT
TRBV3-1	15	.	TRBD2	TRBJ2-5	CASSQVAGVRETQYF	TGTGCCAGCAGCCAAGTAGCGGGAGTACGGGAGACCCAGTACTTC